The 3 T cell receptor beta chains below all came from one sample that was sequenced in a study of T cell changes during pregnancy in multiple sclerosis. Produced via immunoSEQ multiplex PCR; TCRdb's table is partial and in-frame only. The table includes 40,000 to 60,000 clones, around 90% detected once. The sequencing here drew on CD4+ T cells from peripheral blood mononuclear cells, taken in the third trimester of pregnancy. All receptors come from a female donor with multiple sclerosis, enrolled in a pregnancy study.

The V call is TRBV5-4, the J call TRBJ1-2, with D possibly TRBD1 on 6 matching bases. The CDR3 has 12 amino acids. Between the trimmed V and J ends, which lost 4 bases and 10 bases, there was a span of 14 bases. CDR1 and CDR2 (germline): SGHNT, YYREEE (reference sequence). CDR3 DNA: TGTGCCAGCAGCAGGGACACTTCCGACTACACCTTC. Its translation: CASSRDTSDYTF.

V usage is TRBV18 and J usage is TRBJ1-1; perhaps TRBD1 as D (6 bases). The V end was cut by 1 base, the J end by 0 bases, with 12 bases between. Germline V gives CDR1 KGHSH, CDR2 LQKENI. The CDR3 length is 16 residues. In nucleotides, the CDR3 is TGTGCCAGCTCACCACAGCAGGGGATGGTGAACACTGAAGCTTTCTTT. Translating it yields CASSPQQGMVNTEAFF. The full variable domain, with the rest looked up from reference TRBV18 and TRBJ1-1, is NAGVMQNPRHLVRRRGQEARLRCSPMKGHSHVYWYRQLPEEGLKFMVYLQKENIIDESGMPKERFSAEFPKEGPSILRIQQVVRGDSAAYFCASSPQQGMVNTEAFFGQGTRLTVV.

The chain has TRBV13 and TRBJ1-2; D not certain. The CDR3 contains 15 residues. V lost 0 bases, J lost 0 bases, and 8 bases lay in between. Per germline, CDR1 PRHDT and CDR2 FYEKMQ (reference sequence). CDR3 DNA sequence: TGTGCCAGCAGCTTAGGGCCGGGGACTAACTATGGCTACACCTTC. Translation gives CASSLGPGTNYGYTF.